One sample yielded the 16 T cell receptor beta chains listed below, sequenced in a study of T cell responses to AZD1222 COVID-19 vaccine. Only in-frame clones appear in the TCRdb table, and some are missing; sequencing was by immunoSEQ multiplex PCR. The sample has 140,000 to 150,000 clones; 85% to 90% are singletons. Sequences were derived from peripheral blood, sampled 28 days after the second AZD1222 dose. These receptors were obtained from an adult who received the AZD1222 COVID-19 vaccine.

The chain links TRBV7-2 to TRBJ1-6; the D gene is possibly TRBD1 (5 bases). V was clipped by 4 bases and J by 6 bases, with 13 bases between them. Per germline, CDR1 SGHTA and CDR2 FQGNSA. The CDR3 contains 15 residues. DNA of the CDR3: TGTGCCAGCAGCTCTTTTACAGGCGGTAATTCACCCCTCCACTTT. As protein: CASSSFTGGNSPLHF. Using reference TRBV7-2 and TRBJ1-6 for the parts outside the CDR3, the full variable domain is GAGVSQSPSNKVTEKGKDVELRCDPISGHTALYWYRQSLGQGLEFLIYFQGNSAPDKSGLPSDRFSAERTGGSVSTLTIQRTQQEDSAVYLCASSSFTGGNSPLHFGNGTRLTVT.

The rearrangement uses TRBV9 and TRBJ1-1; no firm D call. CDR3 length: 14 amino acids. Germline loops: CDR1 SGDLS, CDR2 YYNGEE. V dropped 0 bases and J dropped 4 bases, with 10 bases sitting between them. The CDR3 coding sequence is TGTGCCAGCAGCGTAGGCATTGTGGGCACTGAAGCTTTCTTT. Its protein is CASSVGIVGTEAFF.

This clone was observed a single time. The rearrangement uses TRBV24-1 and TRBJ2-2; maybe TRBD2 (6 bases). Germline V gene lookup returns CDR1 KGHDR and CDR2 SFDVKD. The CDR3 length is 14 residues. V was trimmed by 9 bases and J by 2 bases, leaving 12 bases between them. The CDR3 nucleotides read TGTGCCACCGACTCCGGGACTAACACCGGGGAGCTGTTTTTT. This sequence encodes CATDSGTNTGELFF.

The rearrangement links TRBV6-5 to TRBJ1-5, with D unresolved. The CDR3 consists of 14 residues. Per the germline V gene, CDR1 is MNHEY and CDR2 is SVGAGI. With 8 bases removed from V and 9 bases from J, the gap between germline ends came to 20 bases. The CDR3 region has the DNA TGTGCCAGCGCCCAAAGGCAGGCGGGTCGGCCCCAGCATTTT. This codes for CASAQRQAGRPQHF.

The chain uses TRBV6-2 or TRBV6-3 and TRBJ2-2; 9 bases agree with TRBD1. There are 16 residues in the CDR3. The ends lost 0 bases at V and 5 bases at J; junction bases unmatched: 4. Per germline, CDR1 MNHEY and CDR2 SVGEGT. CDR3 protein: CASSYSNRGRTGELFF. Written as DNA, the CDR3 is TGTGCCAGCAGTTACTCGAACAGGGGGCGAACCGGGGAGCTGTTTTTT.

This clone has a handful of counts. The chain employs TRBV7-9 and TRBJ2-2; D could derive from TRBD1 or TRBD2 (5 bases each). Germline V gene data show CDR1 as SEHNR and CDR2 as FQNEAQ (reference sequence). This CDR3 contains 15 residues. V was cut by 6 bases and J by 3 bases, with 14 bases left in between. DNA for the CDR3: TGTGCCAGCAGTCTTGGGACGGCTGACACCGGGGAGCTGTTTTTT. Translated: CASSLGTADTGELFF.

The chain links TRBV7-9 to TRBJ1-1; D not certain. Between the trimmed V and J ends, which lost 5 bases and 3 bases, there was a span of 10 bases. The CDR3 is made up of 13 amino acids. In germline, CDR1 is SEHNR, CDR2 FQNEAQ (reference sequence). The CDR3 protein is CASSLGWDTEAFF. In DNA form, the CDR3 reads TGTGCCAGCAGCCTCGGTTGGGACACTGAAGCTTTCTTT.

V and J are TRBV11-2 and TRBJ2-6, with 12 bases aligning to TRBD2. Per the germline V gene, CDR1 is SGHAT and CDR2 is FQNNGV. V shed 4 bases, J shed 4 bases, and the junction held 8 bases outside the gene matches. The CDR3 spans 18 residues. CDR3 amino acids: CASSSRLAGVAGANVLTF. CDR3 in DNA: TGTGCCAGCAGCTCCCGACTAGCGGGAGTTGCAGGGGCCAACGTCCTGACTTTC.

The V call is TRBV14, the J call TRBJ1-2; D gene uncertain. The CDR3 sequence is 15 residues long. CDR1 is SGHDN and CDR2 is FVKESK in the germline V gene. Trimming stripped 5 bases from V and 4 bases from J, with 17 bases between. In DNA, the CDR3 is TGTGCCAGCAGCAGGACGTCGGGAAACACCTATGGCTACACCTTC. Its translation: CASSRTSGNTYGYTF.

This sequence joins TRBV27 and TRBJ1-6; D perhaps matches TRBD1 (5 bases). Per germline, CDR1 MNHEY and CDR2 SMNVEV (reference sequence). The germline V and J ends were trimmed by 6 bases and 4 bases, with 16 bases remaining between them. The CDR3 loop spans 16 amino acids. The CDR3 DNA reads as TGTGCCAGCAGAATCTACGGGGCTACTTATAATTCACCCCTCCACTTT. Residues: CASRIYGATYNSPLHF.

V usage is TRBV3-1 (or the pseudogene TRBV3-2) and J usage is TRBJ2-1; D is ambiguous. CDR3 size: 15 residues. Trimming shortened V by 5 bases and J by 10 bases, and 21 bases separated the two germline ends. Germline values: CDR1 LGHDT, CDR2 YNNKEL (reference sequence). In DNA form, the CDR3 reads TGTGCCAGCAGCTCCCTGAGGTCGAGCCCATTGGAGCAGTTCTTC. The encoded protein is CASSSLRSSPLEQFF.

V gene TRBV7-2 combines with J gene TRBJ2-1; D ambiguous. V lost 5 bases, J lost 0 bases, and 11 bases lay in between. Germline V gene lookup returns CDR1 SGHTA and CDR2 FQGNSA. The CDR3 loop spans 15 amino acids. In DNA, the CDR3 is TGTGCCAGCAGCCCTGACGTGAGCTCCTACAATGAGCAGTTCTTC. Translation gives CASSPDVSSYNEQFF.

The chain uses TRBV6-5 and TRBJ2-1; 13 nucleotides agree with TRBD2. With 4 bases clipped from V and 5 bases from J, the junction kept 2 bases outside the gene matches. This CDR3 is 15 amino acids long. The germline V gene has CDR1 MNHEY and CDR2 SVGAGI. The CDR3, as DNA: TGTGCCAGCAGTTGGGGGACTAGCGGGGACAATGAGCAGTTCTTC. This gives the protein CASSWGTSGDNEQFF.

V and J are TRBV6-5 and TRBJ1-3; a weak D match, TRBD1 (5 bases). Trimming cost V 2 bases and J 0 bases, with 11 bases left between them. Germline CDR1 reads MNHEY; CDR2 reads SVGAGI. The CDR3 length is 16 residues. The CDR3 reads CASSYPGHNSGNTIYF. The CDR3 DNA reads TGTGCCAGCAGTTACCCCGGACACAACTCTGGAAACACCATATATTTT.

This rearrangement joins TRBV24-1 to TRBJ2-2; D gene uncertain. This CDR3 is 15 amino acids long. Trimming removed 2 bases from V and 2 bases from J, with 8 bases in between. CDR1 is KGHDR and CDR2 is SFDVKD in the germline V gene. CDR3 sequence (DNA): TGTGCCACCAGTGATTCCGTCTCTAACACCGGGGAGCTGTTTTTT. Protein: CATSDSVSNTGELFF.

V is TRBV28 and J is TRBJ1-2; 7 bases line up with TRBD1. Germline CDR1 MDHEN, CDR2 SYDVKM. The CDR3 runs to 13 residues. V lost 6 bases and J lost 8; bases outside the gene matches: 9. The CDR3 spells CASSPDRAKGYTF. CDR3 nucleotide sequence: TGTGCCAGCAGCCCAGACAGGGCGAAAGGCTACACCTTC.